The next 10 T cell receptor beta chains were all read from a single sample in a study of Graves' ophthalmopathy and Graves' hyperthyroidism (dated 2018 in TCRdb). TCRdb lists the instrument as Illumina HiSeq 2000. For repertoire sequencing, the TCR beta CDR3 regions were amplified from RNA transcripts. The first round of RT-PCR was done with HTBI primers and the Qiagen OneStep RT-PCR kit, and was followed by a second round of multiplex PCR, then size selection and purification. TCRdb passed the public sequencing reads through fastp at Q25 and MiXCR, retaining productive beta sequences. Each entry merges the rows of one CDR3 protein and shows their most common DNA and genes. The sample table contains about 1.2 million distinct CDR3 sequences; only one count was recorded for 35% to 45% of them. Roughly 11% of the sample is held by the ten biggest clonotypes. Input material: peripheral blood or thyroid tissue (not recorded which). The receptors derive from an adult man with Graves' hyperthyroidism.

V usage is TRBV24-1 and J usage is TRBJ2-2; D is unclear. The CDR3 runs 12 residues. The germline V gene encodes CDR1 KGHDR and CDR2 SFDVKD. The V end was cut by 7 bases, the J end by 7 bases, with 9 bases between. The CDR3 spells CATRSESGELFF. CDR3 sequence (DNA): TGTGCCACCAGGAGCGAGAGCGGGGAGCTGTTTTTT.

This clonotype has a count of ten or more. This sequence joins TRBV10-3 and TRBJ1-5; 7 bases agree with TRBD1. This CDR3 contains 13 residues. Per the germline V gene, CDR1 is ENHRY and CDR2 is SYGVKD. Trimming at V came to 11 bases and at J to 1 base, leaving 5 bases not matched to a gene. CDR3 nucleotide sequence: TGTGCCGTACAGGGGTCGAGCAATCAGCCCCAGCATTTT. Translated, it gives CAVQGSSNQPQHF.

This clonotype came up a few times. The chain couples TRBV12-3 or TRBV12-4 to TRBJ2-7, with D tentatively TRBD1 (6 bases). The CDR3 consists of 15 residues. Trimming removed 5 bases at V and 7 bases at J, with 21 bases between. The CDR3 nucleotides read TGTGCCAGCAGTCCCCTACCGGGACACCGGTCAGAGCAGTACTTC. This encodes CASSPLPGHRSEQYF.

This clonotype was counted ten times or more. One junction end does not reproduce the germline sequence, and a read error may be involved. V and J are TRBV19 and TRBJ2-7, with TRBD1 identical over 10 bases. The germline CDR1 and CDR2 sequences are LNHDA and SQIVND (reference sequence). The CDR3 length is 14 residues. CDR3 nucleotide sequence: TGTGCCAGTAGCATAGGACAGGGGGCCTACGAGCAGTACTTC. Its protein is CASSIGQGAYEQYF. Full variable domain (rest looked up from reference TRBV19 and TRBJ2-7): DGGITQSPKYLFRKEGQNVTLSCEQNLNHDAMYWYRQDPGQGLRLIYYSQIVNDFQKGDIAEGYSVSREKKESFPLTVTSAQKNPTAFYLCASSIGQGAYEQYFGPGTRLTVT.

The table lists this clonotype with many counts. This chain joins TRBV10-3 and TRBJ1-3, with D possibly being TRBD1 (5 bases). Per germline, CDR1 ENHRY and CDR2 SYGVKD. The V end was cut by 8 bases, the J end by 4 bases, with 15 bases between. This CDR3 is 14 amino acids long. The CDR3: CAILGGGDGNTIYF. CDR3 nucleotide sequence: TGTGCCATCCTTGGCGGGGGAGACGGAAACACCATATATTTT.

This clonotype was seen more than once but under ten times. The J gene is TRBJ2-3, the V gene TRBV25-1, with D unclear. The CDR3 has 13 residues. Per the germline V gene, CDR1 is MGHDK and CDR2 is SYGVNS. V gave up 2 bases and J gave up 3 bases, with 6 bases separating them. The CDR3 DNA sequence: TGTGCCAGCAGTGAACCCAAGACAGATACGCAGTATTTT. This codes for CASSEPKTDTQYF.

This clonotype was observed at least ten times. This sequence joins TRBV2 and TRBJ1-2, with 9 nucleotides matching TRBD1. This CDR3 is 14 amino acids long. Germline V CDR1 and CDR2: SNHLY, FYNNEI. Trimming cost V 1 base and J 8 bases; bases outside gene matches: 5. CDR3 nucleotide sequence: TGTGCCAGCAGTGAAGAAACAGGGGGCCGCGGCTACACCTTC. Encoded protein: CASSEETGGRGYTF. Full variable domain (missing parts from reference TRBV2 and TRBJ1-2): EPEVTQTPSHQVTQMGQEVILRCVPISNHLYFYWYRQILGQKVEFLVSFYNNEISEKSEIFDDQFSVERPDGSNFTLKIRSTKLEDSAMYFCASSEETGGRGYTFGSGTRLTVV.

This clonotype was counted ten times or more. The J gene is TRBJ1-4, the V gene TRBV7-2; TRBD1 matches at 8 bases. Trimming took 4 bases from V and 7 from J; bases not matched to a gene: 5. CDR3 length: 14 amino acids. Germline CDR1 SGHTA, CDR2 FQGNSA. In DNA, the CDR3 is TGTGCCAGCAGCTACGGGACAGGTTTTGAAAAACTGTTTTTT. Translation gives CASSYGTGFEKLFF.

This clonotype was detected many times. CDR3 in DNA: TGTGCCAGTAGAATCCGGACATTGAACACTGAAGCTTTCTTT. Its protein is CASRIRTLNTEAFF. V is TRBV19 and J is TRBJ1-1, with D perhaps matching TRBD1 (5 bases). The V end was cut by 6 bases, the J end by 0 bases, with 11 bases between. CDR1 and CDR2 (germline): LNHDA, SQIVND (reference sequence). CDR3 length: 14 amino acids.

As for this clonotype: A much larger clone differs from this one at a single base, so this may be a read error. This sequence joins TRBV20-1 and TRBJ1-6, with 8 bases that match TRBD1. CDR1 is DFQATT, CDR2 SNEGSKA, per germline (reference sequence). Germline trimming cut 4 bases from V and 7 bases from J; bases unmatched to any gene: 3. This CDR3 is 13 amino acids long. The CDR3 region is CSAKDRENSPLHF. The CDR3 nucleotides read TGCAGTGCTAAGGACAGGGAAAATTCACCCCTCCACTTT.